These 8 T cell receptor beta chains share one sample of origin, sequenced in a study of cytomegalovirus exposure and HLA in healthy donors. With 60 Vbeta and 13 Jbeta primers, the PCR was carried out. Data came from immunoSEQ multiplex PCR; TCRdb stores just in-frame clones and leaves some out. The ten top clones account for under 4.5%, within a sample of about 40,000 clones. Sequenced sample: PBMCs. The receptors derive from a male donor in good health and CMV-seronegative.

CDR3 nucleotide sequence: TGCAGAGTACGGCGGGGCGGGGAGCTGTTTTTT. Residues: CRVRRGGELFF. The chain is built from TRBV29-1 and TRBJ2-2, with D maybe TRBD2 (6 bases). The CDR3 sequence is 11 residues long. CDR1 is SQVTM and CDR2 is ANQGSEA in the germline V gene.

The CDR3 loop is CATSRSMNTEAFF. In DNA form, the CDR3 reads TGTGCCACCAGCAGGAGCATGAACACTGAAGCTTTCTTT. The chain has TRBV15 and TRBJ1-1; D not certain. From germline, CDR1 is LNHNV and CDR2 YYDKDF (reference sequence). The CDR3 is 13 amino acids. V was pared by 3 bases and J by 0 bases, with 5 bases between. Filled out from reference TRBV15 and TRBJ1-1, the complete variable domain reads DAMVIQNPRYQVTQFGKPVTLSCSQTLNHNVMYWYQQKSSQAPKLLFHYYDKDFNNEADTPDNFQSRRPNTSFCFLDIRSPGLGDTAMYLCATSRSMNTEAFFGQGTRLTVV.

The chain is built from TRBV27 and TRBJ1-1; D may be TRBD1 (6 bases). This CDR3 contains 14 residues. Germline CDR1 reads MNHEY; CDR2 reads SMNVEV (reference sequence). V lost 6 bases to trimming and J lost 1 base, with 12 bases between them. The CDR3, as DNA: TGTGCCAGCAGCTGGACAGCCGCGAACACTGAAGCTTTCTTT. Translated, it gives CASSWTAANTEAFF.

This rearrangement joins TRBV28 to TRBJ1-5; TRBD1 is a possible D gene (5 bases). This CDR3 spans 12 amino acids. Germline V gene data show CDR1 as MDHEN and CDR2 as SYDVKM. V was shortened by 6 bases and J by 7 bases, with 10 bases between the two germline ends. The CDR3 loop is CASRGQGQPQHF. CDR3 nucleotide sequence: TGTGCCAGCAGGGGGCAGGGCCAGCCCCAGCATTTT.

The V and J genes are TRBV6-4 and TRBJ2-3; TRBD1 matches 9 bases. The CDR3 extends over 14 amino acids. The germline V gene encodes CDR1 MRHNA and CDR2 SNTAGT. With 4 bases clipped from V and 5 bases from J, the junction kept 4 bases outside the gene matches. This CDR3 reads CASSAQGAQDTQYF. CDR3 in DNA: TGTGCCAGCAGTGCACAGGGGGCGCAAGATACGCAGTATTTT.

This chain links TRBV7-3 with TRBJ2-5; TRBD2 matches 9 bases. This CDR3 has 16 residues. Germline loops: CDR1 SGHTA, CDR2 FQGTGA. V was pared by 1 base and J by 3 bases, with 6 bases of the junction left unmatched. Here the CDR3 DNA reads TGTGCCAGCAGCTTAAGCTCGACTAGCGGAAAAGAGACCCAGTACTTC. Residues: CASSLSSTSGKETQYF. Complete variable domain (other parts from reference TRBV7-3 and TRBJ2-5): GAGVSQTPSNKVTEKGKYVELRCDPISGHTALYWYRQSLGQGPEFLIYFQGTGAADDSGLPNDRFFAVRPEGSVSTLKIQRTERGDSAVYLCASSLSSTSGKETQYFGPGTRLLVL.

V is TRBV2 and J is TRBJ2-2; D is possibly TRBD1 (5 bases). Between the trimmed V and J ends, which lost 9 bases and 6 bases, there was a span of 14 bases. The germline gives CDR1 SNHLY, CDR2 FYNNEI. There are 13 residues in the CDR3. The CDR3 DNA reads TGTGCCAGAACTCGGCAGGGTTCCGGGGAGCTGTTTTTT. Its protein product is CARTRQGSGELFF.

The gene calls are TRBV6-5 and TRBJ1-3; D perhaps matches TRBD1 (6 bases). The CDR3 length is 14 residues. The germline CDR1 and CDR2 sequences are MNHEY and SVGAGI. Trimming stripped 11 bases from V and 3 bases from J, with 17 bases between. CDR3 residues: CASHPPGVGNTIYF. CDR3 in DNA: TGTGCCTCCCACCCACCAGGGGTTGGAAACACCATATATTTT.